These T cell receptor beta chains were read from a single sample in a study of technical replicates of blood from several donors. TCRdb keeps only in-frame clones here, not all; method: immunoSEQ multiplex PCR. The profile covers more than 65,000 clones, with 70% to 90% appearing a single time and roughly 3.9% taken by the ten largest. Sequenced sample: PBMCs. All receptors derive from a human donor in good health. Some clones in this sample may be carry-over from other donors' samples. CDR3s include the opening cysteine and the closing phenylalanine or tryptophan. The order of the fields is CDR3 protein, CDR3 DNA, V gene, CDR3 length, J gene, clone size, D gene. A D gene is named only where the DNA matches it firmly. Some rows have no size entry. The others give once, few or many, or a class for an expanded clone.

CDR3: CASSDWTGPNEQFF; DNA: TGTGCCAGCAGCGACTGGACAGGTCCGAATGAGCAGTTCTTC; V: TRBV5-6; length: 14; J: TRBJ2-1; size: NA; D: TRBD1
CDR3: CSVEDKLAGPYRGTEAFF; DNA: TGCAGCGTTGAAGATAAGTTAGCGGGGCCCTACAGGGGAACTGAAGCTTTCTTT; V: TRBV29-1; length: 18; J: TRBJ1-1; size: NA; D: TRBD1
CDR3: CASSVAAGYGYTF; DNA: TGTGCCAGCAGCGTAGCTGCCGGCTATGGCTACACCTTC; V: TRBV9; length: 13; J: TRBJ1-2; size: NA; D: NA
CDR3: CASSLRSTGGQETQYF; DNA: TGTGCCAGCAGCTTGAGGTCGACCGGGGGCCAAGAGACCCAGTACTTC; V: TRBV5-6; length: 16; J: TRBJ2-5; size: NA; D: NA
CDR3: CSVRWYGEQFF; DNA: TGCAGCGTCCGGTGGTATGGTGAGCAGTTCTTC; V: TRBV29-1; length: 11; J: TRBJ2-1; size: NA; D: NA
CDR3: CASSQDWGVGNEQFF; DNA: TGCGCCAGCAGCCAAGATTGGGGGGTCGGTAATGAGCAGTTCTTC; V: TRBV4-1; length: 15; J: TRBJ2-1; size: NA; D: NA
CDR3: CASSVGGTYNEQFF; DNA: TGTGCCAGCTCAGTAGGGGGAACCTACAATGAGCAGTTCTTC; V: TRBV6-6; length: 14; J: TRBJ2-1; size: NA; D: NA
CDR3: CATSRPPTGSYEQYF; DNA: TGTGCCACCAGCAGACCACCGACAGGGTCCTACGAGCAGTACTTC; V: TRBV15; length: 15; J: TRBJ2-7; size: few; D: TRBD1
CDR3: CASSRTGTAGTQYF; DNA: TGTGCCAGCAGCCGCACAGGGACAGCAGGGACCCAGTACTTC; V: TRBV7-7; length: 14; J: TRBJ2-5; size: few; D: TRBD1
CDR3: CASSLGQGAIDEQYF; DNA: TGCGCCAGCAGCTTGGGGCAGGGGGCGATCGACGAGCAGTACTTC; V: TRBV5-1; length: 15; J: TRBJ2-7; size: NA; D: TRBD1
CDR3: CASSLFSLPGYEQYF; DNA: TGTGCCAGCAGCTTATTTTCCCTCCCCGGCTACGAGCAGTACTTC; V: TRBV7-2; length: 15; J: TRBJ2-7; size: NA; D: NA
CDR3: CASSQAPSARADTQYF; DNA: TGTGCCAGCAGCCAAGCCCCCAGCGCCCGCGCAGATACGCAGTATTTT; V: TRBV4-2; length: 16; J: TRBJ2-3; size: NA; D: NA
CDR3: CSVGRSGTYEQYF; DNA: TGCAGCGTTGGCAGGTCCGGGACCTACGAGCAGTACTTC; V: TRBV29-1; length: 13; J: TRBJ2-7; size: many; D: NA
CDR3: CASSAEPYTEAFF; DNA: TGTGCCAGCAGCGCCGAGCCTTACACTGAAGCTTTCTTT; V: TRBV5-4; length: 13; J: TRBJ1-1; size: few; D: NA
CDR3: CASSVETAYEQYF; DNA: TGTGCCAGCAGCGTAGAGACAGCCTACGAGCAGTACTTC; V: TRBV9; length: 13; J: TRBJ2-7; size: NA; D: NA
CDR3: CASSFPSLSGSNEQFF; DNA: TGTGCCAGCAGCTTTCCTAGCCTGAGCGGGAGTAATGAGCAGTTCTTC; V: TRBV7-3; length: 16; J: TRBJ2-1; size: NA; D: TRBD2
CDR3: CASSLGPSLPKPQHF; DNA: TGTGCCAGCAGCTTGGGTCCGAGCCTCCCGAAGCCCCAGCATTTT; V: TRBV5-6; length: 15; J: TRBJ1-5; size: NA; D: NA
CDR3: CSARDRGQVETQYF; DNA: TGCAGCGCCCGGGACAGGGGGCAGGTGGAGACCCAGTACTTC; V: TRBV29-1; length: 14; J: TRBJ2-5; size: NA; D: TRBD1
CDR3: CASSSLQFYEQYF; DNA: TGTGCCAGCAGTTCCTTACAGTTTTACGAGCAGTACTTC; V: TRBV27; length: 13; J: TRBJ2-7; size: NA; D: NA
CDR3: CASSLDFSGSSSYNEQFF; DNA: TGTGCCAGCAGCTTAGACTTTAGCGGGAGTAGTTCCTACAATGAGCAGTTCTTC; V: TRBV7-2; length: 18; J: TRBJ2-1; size: NA; D: TRBD2
CDR3: CASSLDGGFGAFF; DNA: TGCGCCAGCAGCTTGGACGGGGGGTTTGGAGCTTTCTTT; V: TRBV5-1; length: 13; J: TRBJ1-1; size: NA; D: NA
CDR3: CASRRALTGRTEAFF; DNA: TGTGCCAGCAGGAGGGCCCTGACAGGGAGGACTGAAGCTTTCTTT; V: TRBV5-6; length: 15; J: TRBJ1-1; size: NA; D: TRBD1
CDR3: CASSQGHSNTEAFF; DNA: TGTGCCAGCAGCCAAGGACACTCGAACACTGAAGCTTTCTTT; V: TRBV14; length: 14; J: TRBJ1-1; size: NA; D: NA
CDR3: CASSPQRSSNQPQHF; DNA: TGTGCCAGCAGTCCACAGAGAAGTAGCAATCAGCCCCAGCATTTT; V: TRBV6-5; length: 15; J: TRBJ1-5; size: once; D: NA
CDR3: CASKLGGGSDYGYTF; DNA: TGCGCCAGCAAACTAGGAGGGGGCAGTGACTATGGCTACACCTTC; V: TRBV5-1; length: 15; J: TRBJ1-2; size: NA; D: TRBD1
CDR3: CASSQTVNTEAFF; DNA: TGTGCCAGCAGCCAAACTGTGAACACTGAAGCTTTCTTT; V: TRBV5-4; length: 13; J: TRBJ1-1; size: NA; D: NA
CDR3: CASSAQGVNSYNEQFF; DNA: TGTGCCAGCAGTGCACAGGGGGTCAACTCCTACAATGAGCAGTTCTTC; V: TRBV27; length: 16; J: TRBJ2-1; size: NA; D: TRBD1
CDR3: CASSATGFHEQYF; DNA: TGTGCCAGCAGCGCGACAGGGTTCCACGAGCAGTACTTC; V: TRBV7-3; length: 13; J: TRBJ2-7; size: NA; D: TRBD1
CDR3: CASSLSTRGGRNEQFF; DNA: TGCGCCAGCAGCCTGTCAACGCGGGGGGGCCGGAATGAGCAGTTCTTC; V: TRBV4-3; length: 16; J: TRBJ2-1; size: NA; D: TRBD2
CDR3: CASANELAGVETQYF; DNA: TGTGCCAGTGCAAACGAACTAGCGGGTGTAGAGACCCAGTACTTC; V: TRBV19; length: 15; J: TRBJ2-5; size: NA; D: TRBD2
CDR3: CSGGGRYQETQYF; DNA: TGCAGCGGGGGGGGGCGGTACCAAGAGACCCAGTACTTC; V: TRBV29-1; length: 13; J: TRBJ2-5; size: NA; D: NA
CDR3: CASGLGGLGSYTF; DNA: TGTGCCAGCGGCCTCGGGGGGCTCGGAAGCTACACCTTC; V: TRBV6-5; length: 13; J: TRBJ1-2; size: NA; D: NA
CDR3: CASSPKGSGFYEQYF; DNA: TGTGCCAGCAGCCCCAAGGGGTCAGGGTTTTACGAGCAGTACTTC; V: TRBV9; length: 15; J: TRBJ2-7; size: NA; D: NA
CDR3: CASSRRDQETQYF; DNA: TGTGCCAGTTCCCGGAGGGACCAAGAGACCCAGTACTTC; V: TRBV19; length: 13; J: TRBJ2-5; size: NA; D: NA
CDR3: CASRDSGSYNEQFF; DNA: TGTGCCAGCAGGGACAGCGGGAGTTACAATGAGCAGTTCTTC; V: TRBV2; length: 14; J: TRBJ2-1; size: NA; D: TRBD2
CDR3: CSVGEGRNQPQHF; DNA: TGCAGCGTTGGGGAGGGACGGAATCAGCCCCAGCATTTT; V: TRBV29-1; length: 13; J: TRBJ1-5; size: NA; D: NA
CDR3: CASSDEGTGANVLTF; DNA: TGTGCCAGCAGTGACGAGGGAACTGGGGCCAACGTCCTGACTTTC; V: TRBV6-1; length: 15; J: TRBJ2-6; size: NA; D: NA
CDR3: CASSQGAGSYEQYF; DNA: TGTGCCAGCAGCCAGGGGGCGGGGTCCTACGAGCAGTACTTC; V: TRBV11-2; length: 14; J: TRBJ2-7; size: NA; D: TRBD1
CDR3: CSATSVVSDTQYF; DNA: TGCAGCGCTACTAGCGTAGTTTCGGATACGCAGTATTTT; V: TRBV29-1; length: 13; J: TRBJ2-3; size: NA; D: TRBD2
CDR3: CAWSVLAGGSYNEQFF; DNA: TGTGCCTGGAGTGTCCTAGCGGGGGGCTCCTACAATGAGCAGTTCTTC; V: TRBV30; length: 16; J: TRBJ2-1; size: NA; D: TRBD2
CDR3: CASSQQAYGYTF; DNA: TGTGCCAGCAGCCAACAGGCGTATGGCTACACCTTC; V: TRBV5-5; length: 12; J: TRBJ1-2; size: NA; D: NA
CDR3: CASSYSQGMNTEAFF; DNA: TGTGCCAGCAGTTACTCTCAGGGGATGAACACTGAAGCTTTCTTT; V: TRBV6-5; length: 15; J: TRBJ1-1; size: NA; D: NA
CDR3: CAWSATGWNQPQHF; DNA: TGTGCCTGGAGTGCGACAGGGTGGAACCAGCCCCAGCATTTT; V: TRBV30; length: 14; J: TRBJ1-5; size: NA; D: TRBD1
CDR3: CASSVSGGSSYNEQFF; DNA: TGTGCCAGCAGCGTTAGCGGGGGGAGCTCCTACAATGAGCAGTTCTTC; V: TRBV9; length: 16; J: TRBJ2-1; size: NA; D: TRBD2
CDR3: CASSSFSTDTQYF; DNA: TGTGCCAGCAGCTCATTTAGCACAGATACGCAGTATTTT; V: TRBV13; length: 13; J: TRBJ2-3; size: NA; D: NA
CDR3: CSVEDPSRAVNYGYTF; DNA: TGCAGCGTTGAAGATCCGTCCAGGGCGGTTAACTATGGCTACACCTTC; V: TRBV29-1; length: 16; J: TRBJ1-2; size: NA; D: NA
CDR3: CASSLNRAAYGYTF; DNA: TGTGCCAGCAGCTTGAACAGGGCGGCCTATGGCTACACCTTC; V: TRBV5-6; length: 14; J: TRBJ1-2; size: NA; D: NA
CDR3: CAIRMAGPLNTEAFF; DNA: TGTGCCATCAGGATGGCGGGCCCTCTGAACACTGAAGCTTTCTTT; V: TRBV10-3; length: 15; J: TRBJ1-1; size: NA; D: NA